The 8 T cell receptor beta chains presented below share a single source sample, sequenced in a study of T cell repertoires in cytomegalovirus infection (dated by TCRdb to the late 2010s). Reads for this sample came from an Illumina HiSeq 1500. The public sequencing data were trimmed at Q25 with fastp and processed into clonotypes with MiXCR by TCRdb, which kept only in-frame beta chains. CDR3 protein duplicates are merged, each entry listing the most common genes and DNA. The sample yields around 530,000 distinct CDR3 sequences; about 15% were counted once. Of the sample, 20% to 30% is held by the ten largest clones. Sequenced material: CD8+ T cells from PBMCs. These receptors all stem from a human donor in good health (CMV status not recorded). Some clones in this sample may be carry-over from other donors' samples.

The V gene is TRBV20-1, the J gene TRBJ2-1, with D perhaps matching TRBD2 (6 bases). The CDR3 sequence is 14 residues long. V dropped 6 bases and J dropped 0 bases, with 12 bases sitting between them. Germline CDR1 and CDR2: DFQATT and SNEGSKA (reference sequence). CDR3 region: CSARGLSSYNEQFF. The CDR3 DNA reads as TGCAGTGCAAGGGGACTGAGCTCCTACAATGAGCAGTTCTTC.

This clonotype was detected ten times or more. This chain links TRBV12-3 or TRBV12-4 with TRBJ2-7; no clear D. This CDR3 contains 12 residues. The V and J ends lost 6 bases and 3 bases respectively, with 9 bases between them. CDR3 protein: CASSSGFYEQYF. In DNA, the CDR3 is TGTGCCAGCAGCTCTGGGTTCTACGAGCAGTACTTC.

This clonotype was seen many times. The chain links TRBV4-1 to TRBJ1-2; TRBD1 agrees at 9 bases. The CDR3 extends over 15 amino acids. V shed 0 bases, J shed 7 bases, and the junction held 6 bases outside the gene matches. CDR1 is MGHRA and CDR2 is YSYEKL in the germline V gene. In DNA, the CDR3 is TGCGCCAGCAGCCAAGAGAGTACAGGGGGCATTGGCTACACCTTC. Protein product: CASSQESTGGIGYTF.

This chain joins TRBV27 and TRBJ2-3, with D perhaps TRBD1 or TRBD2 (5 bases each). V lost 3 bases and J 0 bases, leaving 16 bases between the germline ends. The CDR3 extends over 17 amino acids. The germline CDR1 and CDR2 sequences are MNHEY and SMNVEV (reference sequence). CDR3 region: CASSLRRPGPSTDTQYF. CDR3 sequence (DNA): TGTGCCAGCAGTTTGCGGCGACCGGGACCTAGCACAGATACGCAGTATTTT.

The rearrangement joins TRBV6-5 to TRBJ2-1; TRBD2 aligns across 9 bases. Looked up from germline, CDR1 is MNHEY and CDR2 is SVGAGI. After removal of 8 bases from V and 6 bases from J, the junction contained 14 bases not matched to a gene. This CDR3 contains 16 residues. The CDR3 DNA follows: TGTGCCAGCTACGGAAGCGGGGGGTCTTATCGCAATGAGCAGTTCTTC. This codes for CASYGSGGSYRNEQFF.

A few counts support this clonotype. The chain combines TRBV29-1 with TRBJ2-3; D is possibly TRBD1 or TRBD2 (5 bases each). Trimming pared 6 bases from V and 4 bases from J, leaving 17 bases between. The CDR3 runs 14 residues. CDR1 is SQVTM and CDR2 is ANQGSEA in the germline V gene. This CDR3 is CSVPGRSMSDTQYF. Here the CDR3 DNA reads TGCAGCGTCCCGGGACGGTCGATGTCAGATACGCAGTATTTT.

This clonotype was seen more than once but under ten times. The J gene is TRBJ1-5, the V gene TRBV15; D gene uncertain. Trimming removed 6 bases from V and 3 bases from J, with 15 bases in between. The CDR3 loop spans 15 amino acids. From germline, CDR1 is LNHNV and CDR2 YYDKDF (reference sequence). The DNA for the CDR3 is TGTGCCACCAGGGAGGGAATGCGGCCCAATCAGCCCCAGCATTTT. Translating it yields CATREGMRPNQPQHF.

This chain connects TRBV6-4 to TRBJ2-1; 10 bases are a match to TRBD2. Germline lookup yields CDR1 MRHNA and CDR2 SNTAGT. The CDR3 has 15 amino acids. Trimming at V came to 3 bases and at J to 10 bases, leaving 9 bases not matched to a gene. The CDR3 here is CASSESSGSSYEQFF. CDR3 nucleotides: TGTGCCAGCAGTGAGTCTAGCGGGAGTAGTTACGAGCAGTTCTTC.